This TCR beta chain came from a study of shared clonotypes between healthy human individuals. At the level of the study: CD4 naive cells filled three plates per donor, CD4 memory three, CD8 naive two and CD8 memory one.

Trimming cost V 4 bases and J 5 bases, with 3 bases left between them. Germline V CDR1 and CDR2: SGHRS, YFSETQ. The CDR3 extends over 11 amino acids. The repertoire was sequenced with immunoSEQ multiplex PCR; TCRdb's copy has only in-frame clones and lacks some. This table holds under 600,000 clones, 95% to 98% found once. General observations from the study: Memory subsets generally showed smaller estimated richness than naive subsets did.

Remarks on this clone: What it binds is unknown.

Free of recent acute infections or vaccinations, the donors were healthy HIV-negative adults. Those who donated, Caucasian adults without exception, all lived in Nashville, Tennessee. The rearrangement links TRBV5-1 to TRBJ2-2, with unresolved D. Input material: naive CD4+ T cells sorted from blood. The subset was: CD45RA+ positively selected. The sequence was collected from a woman between 25 and 40 years old in good health. The CDR3 DNA follows: TGCGCCAGCAGCACTACCGGGGAGCTGTTTTTT. Its translation: CASSTTGELFF.